A single sample gave rise to the 27 T cell receptor beta chains below, sequenced in a study of blood T cells in healthy people across ages. Then a second PCR, running roughly 7 to 11 cycles, was carried out with a sample-barcoded 5' primer and a J-beta primer mix. TCRdb reprocessed the 5' RACE reads via MiXCR and lists one record per CDR3 protein. The sample lists about 1.5 million distinct CDR3 sequences; 40% to 45% were seen once. Sequences were obtained from blood. These receptor sequences come from a woman younger than 35 in good health.

This chain connects TRBV6-1 to TRBJ2-3; tentative D call: TRBD2 (6 bases). CDR3 length: 17 amino acids. The germline CDR1 and CDR2 sequences are MNHNS and SASEGT. V lost 7 bases and J 3 bases, leaving 23 bases between the germline ends. The DNA for the CDR3 is TGTGCCAGCACCCACATTACCACTGAGGGACTGACAGATACGCAGTATTTT. Translated, it gives CASTHITTEGLTDTQYF.

Concerning this clonotype: The CDR3 ends on some other residue instead of the conserved phenylalanine or tryptophan, so this is likely a read error. The J gene is TRBJ2-7, the V gene TRBV5-1; 13 bases are shared with TRBD2. This CDR3 has 18 amino acids. The germline gives CDR1 SGHRS, CDR2 YFSETQ. The V segment lost 4 bases and the J segment 7 bases; nucleotides outside the gene matches: 17. The DNA for the CDR3 is TGCGCCAGCAGCCTGACTAGCGGGGGGCCAAGCTCCTACAATGAGCAGTACTCC. This sequence encodes CASSLTSGGPSSYNEQYS.

This clonotype was seen once. The chain combines TRBV12-3 or TRBV12-4 with TRBJ2-1, with 13 nucleotides matching TRBD2. V lost 2 bases to trimming and J lost 7 bases; unmatched junction nucleotides: 2. The CDR3 sequence is 15 residues long. The chain's CDR3 is CASSLTTSGRNEQFF. The CDR3 nucleotides are TGTGCCAGCAGTTTAACGACTAGCGGGAGGAATGAGCAGTTCTTC.

For this clonotype: A read error may account for a junction end that differs from germline. V is TRBV5-1 and J is TRBJ1-1, with D hard to call. This CDR3 is built from 16 residues. Germline lookup yields CDR1 SGHRS and CDR2 YFSETQ. As DNA, the CDR3 is TGCGCCAGCAGCTTGGTCGGGAAGGGTCGGAACGCTGAAGCTTTCTTT. This encodes CASSLVGKGRNAEAFF.

V is TRBV5-1 and J is TRBJ2-7; D is uncertain. V lost 4 bases and J lost 6, with 17 bases in between. CDR3 size: 14 residues. Germline V gene lookup returns CDR1 SGHRS and CDR2 YFSETQ. The CDR3 region has the DNA TGCGCCAGCAGCCCCAGCAGCCAGGTCGGCGAGCAGTACTTC. Translation gives CASSPSSQVGEQYF.

The chain combines TRBV20-1 with TRBJ1-4; D gene unclear. Germline V gene data show CDR1 as DFQATT and CDR2 as SNEGSKA (reference sequence). Trimming stripped 0 bases from V and 8 bases from J, with 13 bases between. This CDR3 region has 14 residues. CDR3 coding DNA: TGCAGTGCTAGAGAGACACCGGGAAAAGAAAAACTGTTTTTT. This sequence encodes CSARETPGKEKLFF.

This clonotype was counted a single time. V is TRBV7-2 and J is TRBJ2-1; 7 nucleotides line up with TRBD2. J gave up 2 bases and V 6 bases, and 7 bases lay outside the gene matches. CDR1 is SGHTA, CDR2 FQGNSA, per germline. The CDR3 is 15 amino acids. CDR3 coding DNA: TGTGCCAGCAGTATAAGCGGGAACGCCTACAATGAGCAGTTCTTC. Amino acid sequence: CASSISGNAYNEQFF.

This clonotype was detected only a few times. The J gene is TRBJ2-1, the V gene TRBV19, with a weak D call TRBD2 (6 bases). The CDR3 extends over 14 amino acids. Germline CDR1 and CDR2: LNHDA and SQIVND (reference sequence). V lost 3 bases and J lost 8, with 14 bases in between. The CDR3 loop reads CASSMRGPPDEQFF. In DNA form, the CDR3 reads TGTGCCAGTAGTATGCGGGGCCCCCCGGATGAGCAGTTCTTC.

The gene calls are TRBV6-5 and TRBJ2-7; TRBD1 agrees at 8 bases. The length of the CDR3 is 16 residues. J gave up 0 bases and V 8 bases, and 12 bases lay outside the gene matches. Germline values: CDR1 MNHEY, CDR2 SVGAGI. The CDR3 protein is CASLKLTGALSYEQYF. CDR3 coding DNA: TGTGCCAGCCTCAAATTGACAGGGGCGCTCTCCTACGAGCAGTACTTC.

The rearrangement uses TRBV7-2 and TRBJ2-5, with D perhaps TRBD2 (5 bases). The CDR3 has 15 amino acids. V gave up 1 base and J gave up 0 bases, with 9 bases separating them. Germline V lookup: CDR1 SGHTA, CDR2 FQGNSA. In DNA, the CDR3 is TGTGCCAGCAGCTTAGGAGGGTGGGACCAAGAGACCCAGTACTTC. Its protein is CASSLGGWDQETQYF. The full variable domain, in which reference TRBV7-2 and TRBJ2-5 provide the parts outside the CDR3, is GAGVSQSPSNKVTEKGKDVELRCDPISGHTALYWYRQSLGQGLEFLIYFQGNSAPDKSGLPSDRFSAERTGGSVSTLTIQRTQQEDSAVYLCASSLGGWDQETQYFGPGTRLLVL.

V usage is TRBV12-3 or TRBV12-4 and J usage is TRBJ1-4; D is unclear. The CDR3 extends over 13 amino acids. V was clipped by 9 bases and J by 8 bases, with 16 bases between them. CDR3 residues: CASTNSALEKLFF. The CDR3 DNA reads TGTGCCAGTACGAATAGTGCCTTGGAAAAACTGTTTTTT.

The J gene is TRBJ2-3, the V gene TRBV9, with D possibly being TRBD2 (5 bases). V was clipped by 0 bases and J by 10 bases, with 24 bases between them. The germline gives CDR1 SGDLS, CDR2 YYNGEE. The CDR3 loop spans 17 amino acids. CDR3 residues: CASSVVVKFVGDRAQYF. For the CDR3, the DNA is TGTGCCAGCAGCGTAGTAGTTAAATTTGTGGGAGATCGCGCGCAGTATTTT.

The chain carries TRBV6-5 and TRBJ2-1, with unresolved D. The V and J ends lost 7 bases and 1 base respectively, with 11 bases between them. The CDR3 has 14 amino acids. CDR1 is MNHEY and CDR2 is SVGAGI in the germline V gene. The CDR3 protein is CASNPAGSYNEQFF. CDR3 DNA sequence: TGTGCCAGCAACCCAGCCGGGTCCTACAATGAGCAGTTCTTC.

V gene TRBV2 combines with J gene TRBJ1-5; possibly TRBD1 for D (5 bases). CDR1 and CDR2 (germline): SNHLY, FYNNEI. V was shortened by 6 bases and J by 3 bases, with 15 bases between the two germline ends. The length of the CDR3 is 15 residues. DNA of the CDR3: TGTGCCAGCAGCCCCCTACAGGCTATCAATCAGCCCCAGCATTTT. The encoded protein is CASSPLQAINQPQHF.

This clonotype turned up a few times. The chain uses TRBV28 and TRBJ2-1; no definite D call. V gave up 6 bases and J gave up 8 bases, with 8 bases separating them. The CDR3 is made up of 11 amino acids. Germline assignment: CDR1 MDHEN and CDR2 SYDVKM. The chain's CDR3 is CASRSRYEQFF. The CDR3 DNA reads TGTGCCAGCAGATCCAGGTATGAGCAGTTCTTC.

The V gene is TRBV6-5, the J gene TRBJ2-7; possibly TRBD2 for D (7 bases). The CDR3 is 14 residues long. The V end lost 4 bases, the J end lost 6 bases, and 16 bases lay between the germline ends. Germline CDR1 is MNHEY and CDR2 is SVGAGI. CDR3 sequence (DNA): TGTGCCAGCAGTTGCTTAGGGGGGGCACCCGAGCAGTACTTC. It encodes CASSCLGGAPEQYF.

This rearrangement joins TRBV7-2 to TRBJ1-1; 8 bases agree with TRBD1. CDR1 SGHTA and CDR2 FQGNSA come from the germline V gene. The trim removed 5 bases at V and 0 bases at J, leaving 5 bases unmatched. The CDR3 loop spans 15 amino acids. The CDR3 bases are TGTGCCAGCAGCCTACAGGGGGTTTTGAACACTGAAGCTTTCTTT. This codes for CASSLQGVLNTEAFF.

This sequence joins TRBV18 and TRBJ1-4, with TRBD1 matching 10 bases. CDR3 length: 16 residues. V was pared by 2 bases and J by 7 bases, with 7 bases of the junction left unmatched. Germline V gene data show CDR1 as KGHSH and CDR2 as LQKENI. This CDR3 reads CASSPTRTGGTEKLFF. The DNA of the CDR3 is TGTGCCAGCTCACCAACCAGGACAGGGGGTACTGAAAAACTGTTTTTT.

This clonotype showed up just a few times. This chain links TRBV4-3 with TRBJ2-3, with TRBD1 matching 8 bases. Per the germline V gene, CDR1 is LGHNA and CDR2 is YSLEER. V dropped 1 base and J dropped 4; count of bases not matched to a gene: 4. CDR3 size: 15 residues. Here the CDR3 DNA reads TGCGCCAGCAGCCAAGGACAGGGGTTCGCAGATACGCAGTATTTT. Amino acids: CASSQGQGFADTQYF.

The chain combines TRBV27 with TRBJ1-2, with TRBD1 identical over 8 bases. The CDR3 extends over 14 amino acids. Trimming took 5 bases from V and 5 from J; bases not matched to a gene: 7. Germline CDR1 is MNHEY and CDR2 is SMNVEV (reference sequence). Written as DNA, the CDR3 is TGTGCCAGCAGTGTGAGACAGGGGATTTATGGCTACACCTTC. It encodes CASSVRQGIYGYTF.

This clonotype occurred a few times. The genes are TRBV5-8 and TRBJ2-3, with D unresolved. Germline V gene lookup returns CDR1 SGHTS and CDR2 YDEGEE. Trimming removed 7 bases from V and 5 bases from J, with 17 bases in between. CDR3 size: 14 residues. The CDR3 DNA reads as TGTGCCAGCGACGCCGGGCAGCGTCTAGATACGCAGTATTTT. It encodes CASDAGQRLDTQYF.

The V and J genes are TRBV20-1 and TRBJ2-7; D is undetermined. The V gene lost 6 bases and the J gene lost 2 bases, with 14 bases spanning the gap. Germline-derived CDR1 and CDR2 are DFQATT and SNEGSKA (reference sequence). The CDR3 length is 13 residues. The CDR3 sequence: CSALDRLPYEQYF. CDR3 bases: TGCAGTGCCCTGGACCGACTTCCCTACGAGCAGTACTTC.

The chain is built from TRBV4-1 and TRBJ2-1; 9 bases map to TRBD1. The CDR3 contains 18 residues. Germline trimming cut 3 bases from V and 10 bases from J; bases unmatched to any gene: 19. CDR1 is MGHRA and CDR2 is YSYEKL in the germline V gene. CDR3 DNA: TGCGCCAGCAGCCACCCCCTATCCCCGGGACAGGGTGCCTACGAGCAGTTCTTC. Translating it yields CASSHPLSPGQGAYEQFF.

This clonotype was recorded a few times. The chain employs TRBV12-3 or TRBV12-4 and TRBJ1-5, with 8 bases lining up with TRBD1. J lost 2 bases, V lost 6 bases, and 18 bases had no gene match. The CDR3 length is 19 residues. The CDR3 loop reads CASRRSGTGYGFGNQPQHF. The CDR3 DNA is TGTGCCAGCAGACGTAGCGGGACAGGCTATGGGTTTGGCAATCAGCCCCAGCATTTT.

The chain employs TRBV7-9 and TRBJ2-3; weak D call: TRBD2 (7 bases). Trimming took 5 bases from V and 9 from J, leaving 18 bases between them. The CDR3 totals 14 residues. Germline CDR1 and CDR2: SEHNR and FQNEAQ (reference sequence). CDR3 nucleotides: TGTGCCAGCAGCCCTAAAGGGGGGGCCGGAACGCAGTATTTT. It codes for CASSPKGGAGTQYF.

V gene TRBV20-1 combines with J gene TRBJ2-4; D is possibly TRBD1 (5 bases). The V gene lost 5 bases and the J gene lost 2 bases, with 16 bases spanning the gap. CDR3 length: 15 residues. CDR1 and CDR2 from the germline V gene are DFQATT and SNEGSKA (reference sequence). The CDR3 protein is CSAGPPAGSKNIQYF. The CDR3 nucleotides read TGCAGTGCTGGCCCCCCCGCAGGGTCCAAAAACATTCAGTACTTC.

This clonotype occurred a few times. CDR3 sequence reads: CSAPPDFYTDTQYF. The CDR3 nucleotides read TGCAGTGCCCCTCCGGACTTCTACACAGATACGCAGTATTTT. J is TRBJ2-3 and V is TRBV20-1; D possibly corresponds to TRBD2 (5 bases). Trimming took off 6 bases at V and 2 bases at J, with 15 bases between the two ends. Germline V lookup: CDR1 DFQATT, CDR2 SNEGSKA (reference sequence). The CDR3 has 14 amino acids.